What follows are 12 T cell receptor beta chains derived from one specimen sequenced in a study of shared T cell receptors in the human thymus. Libraries were prepared by immunoSEQ multiplex PCR; TCRdb keeps only in-frame clonotypes and omits some of them. The sample lists hundreds of thousands of clones; around 87% were seen once. This same sample was also taken into another study, of human thymus T cells.

Sequencing was carried out using thymocytes. The receptor source for this set is a boy younger than two with a congenital heart defect.

This rearrangement joins TRBV19 to TRBJ2-4; 8 nucleotides match TRBD1. The junction had 5 bases not matched to a gene; V was cut back by 3 bases and J by 1 base. The CDR3 is 16 residues long. Germline CDR1 is LNHDA and CDR2 is SQIVND (reference sequence). The CDR3 protein is CASSIGQGVAKNIQYF. DNA for the CDR3: TGTGCCAGTAGTATCGGACAGGGCGTGGCCAAAAACATTCAGTACTTC.

This sequence joins TRBV28 and TRBJ2-1; 12 nucleotides line up with TRBD2. Germline V gene sequence: CDR1 MDHEN, CDR2 SYDVKM. The CDR3 is made up of 16 amino acids. V shed 2 bases and J 9 bases; nucleotides not matched to a gene: 8. CDR3 nucleotides: TGTGCCAGCAGTTTACTGCCTAGCGGGGGGGATGGTGAGCAGTTCTTC. It codes for CASSLLPSGGDGEQFF.

The J gene is TRBJ2-6, the V gene TRBV6-5; the match to TRBD2 covers 7 bases. CDR1 is MNHEY and CDR2 is SVGAGI in the germline V gene. The CDR3 has 16 residues. Trimming at V came to 2 bases and at J to 1 base, leaving 2 bases not matched to a gene. The CDR3 DNA reads TGTGCCAGCAGTTACGACGGGGGGTCTGGGGCCAACGTCCTGACTTTC. This encodes CASSYDGGSGANVLTF.

This chain uses TRBV5-6 with TRBJ2-5; D unresolved. CDR3 length: 14 residues. Germline CDR1 reads SGHDT; CDR2 reads YYEEEE. The V end lost 0 bases, the J end lost 1 base, and 7 bases lay between the germline ends. CDR3 coding DNA: TGTGCCAGCAGCTTGGAAACAGCCCAAGAGACCCAGTACTTC. Translating it yields CASSLETAQETQYF. Full variable domain (outside the CDR3, taken from reference TRBV5-6 and TRBJ2-5): DAGVTQSPTHLIKTRGQQVTLRCSPKSGHDTVSWYQQALGQGPQFIFQYYEEEERQRGNFPDRFSGHQFPNYSSELNVNALLLGDSALYLCASSLETAQETQYFGPGTRLLVL.

This clone was detected a few times. This chain links TRBV5-8 with TRBJ2-3, with 9 bases fitting TRBD2. The germline gives CDR1 SGHTS, CDR2 YDEGEE. Trimming at V came to 1 base and at J to 8 bases, leaving 8 bases not matched to a gene. The CDR3 consists of 15 residues. CDR3 DNA sequence: TGTGCCAGCAGCTTGCGGCGGGGGGGCCGAGGTACGCAGTATTTT. Protein: CASSLRRGGRGTQYF.

The V gene is TRBV5-1, the J gene TRBJ2-5; TRBD2 aligns across 12 bases. Germline assignment: CDR1 SGHRS and CDR2 YFSETQ. J was trimmed by 2 bases and V by 2 bases; bases with no gene match: 4. The CDR3 has 16 residues. This CDR3 is CASSFILAGGQETQYF. In DNA form, the CDR3 reads TGCGCCAGCAGCTTTATACTAGCGGGGGGTCAAGAGACCCAGTACTTC. The full variable domain, in which reference TRBV5-1 and TRBJ2-5 provide the parts outside the CDR3, is KAGVTQTPRYLIKTRGQQVTLSCSPISGHRSVSWYQQTPGQGLQFLFEYFSETQRNKGNFPGRFSGRQFSNSRSEMNVSTLELGDSALYLCASSFILAGGQETQYFGPGTRLLVL.

The chain couples TRBV9 to TRBJ2-7; TRBD2 agrees at 8 bases. The junction had 18 bases not matched to a gene; V was cut back by 4 bases and J by 3 bases. There are 18 residues in the CDR3. The germline V gene has CDR1 SGDLS and CDR2 YYNGEE. Here the CDR3 DNA reads TGTGCCAGCAGCTCGAGCCCGGGGGGGGTCGAAGGAAGCTACGAGCAGTACTTC. This codes for CASSSSPGGVEGSYEQYF.

This chain links TRBV27 with TRBJ1-3, with 7 bases lining up with TRBD1. This CDR3 contains 14 residues. V gave up 6 bases and J gave up 8 bases; unmatched junction bases: 10. Germline lookup yields CDR1 MNHEY and CDR2 SMNVEV (reference sequence). CDR3 loop: CASRQTGTEDTIYF. CDR3 DNA: TGTGCCAGCAGACAGACAGGGACCGAGGACACCATATATTTT.

This clone was seen once. The chain employs TRBV19 and TRBJ1-5; D unclear. Trimming shortened V by 3 bases and J by 0 bases, and 9 bases separated the two germline ends. The germline gives CDR1 LNHDA, CDR2 SQIVND (reference sequence). This CDR3 is built from 15 residues. CDR3 in amino acids: CASSIQVVSNQPQHF. Written as DNA, the CDR3 is TGTGCCAGTAGTATTCAGGTTGTTAGCAATCAGCCCCAGCATTTT.

The chain combines TRBV2 with TRBJ1-4; D possibly corresponds to TRBD1 (5 bases). CDR1 and CDR2 from the germline V gene are SNHLY and FYNNEI. The CDR3 covers 20 residues. V dropped 6 bases and J dropped 8 bases, with 34 bases sitting between them. The CDR3 is CASRGISLVRAPGREEKLFF. The CDR3 nucleotides read TGTGCCAGCAGGGGTATTTCTTTGGTCCGGGCCCCAGGGAGGGAGGAAAAACTGTTTTTT.

This clone was seen a handful of times. The chain uses TRBV4-3 and TRBJ2-7; 10 positions agree with TRBD1. Germline V lookup: CDR1 LGHNA, CDR2 YSLEER. CDR3 length: 16 amino acids. With 3 bases clipped from V and 3 bases from J, the junction kept 8 bases outside the gene matches. The chain's CDR3 is CASSHYPGQGNYEQYF. Here the CDR3 DNA reads TGCGCCAGCAGCCATTATCCGGGACAGGGGAACTACGAGCAGTACTTC.

The genes are TRBV30 and TRBJ1-2; the match to TRBD1 covers 7 bases. V lost 5 bases, J lost 4 bases, and 10 bases stayed unmatched. Germline CDR1 GTSNPN, CDR2 SVGIG (reference sequence). The CDR3 is made up of 14 amino acids. The CDR3 sequence: CAWFQGRGPYGYTF. The CDR3, as DNA: TGTGCCTGGTTCCAGGGAAGGGGGCCCTATGGCTACACCTTC.